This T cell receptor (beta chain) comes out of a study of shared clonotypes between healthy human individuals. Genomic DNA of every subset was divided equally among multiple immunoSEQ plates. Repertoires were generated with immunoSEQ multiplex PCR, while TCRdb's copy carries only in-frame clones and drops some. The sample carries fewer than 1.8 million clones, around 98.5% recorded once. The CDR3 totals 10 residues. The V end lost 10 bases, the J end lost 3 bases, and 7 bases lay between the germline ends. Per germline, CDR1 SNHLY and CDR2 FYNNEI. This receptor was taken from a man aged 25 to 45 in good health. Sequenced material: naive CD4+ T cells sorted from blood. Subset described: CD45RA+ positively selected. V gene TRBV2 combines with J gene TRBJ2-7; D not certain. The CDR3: CATAIYEQYF. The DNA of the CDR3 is TGTGCCACCGCGATCTACGAGCAGTACTTC. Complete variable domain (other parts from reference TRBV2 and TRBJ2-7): EPEVTQTPSHQVTQMGQEVILRCVPISNHLYFYWYRQILGQKVEFLVSFYNNEISEKSEIFDDQFSVERPDGSNFTLKIRSTKLEDSAMYFCATAIYEQYFGPGTRLTVT.